Sequencing of this T cell receptor (beta chain) was carried out in a study of T cell changes during pregnancy in multiple sclerosis. Libraries were prepared by immunoSEQ multiplex PCR; TCRdb keeps only in-frame clonotypes and omits some of them. The sample has over 50,000 clones; 70% to 90% are singletons. The germline gives CDR1 SGDLS, CDR2 YYNGEE. Losses at the gene ends were 5 bases for V and 3 bases for J; bases not matched to a gene: 6. The CDR3 is 14 amino acids. The sequencing used peripheral blood, collected in the first trimester of pregnancy. The genes are TRBV9 and TRBJ2-3, with 7 bases identical to TRBD2. This TCR was sampled from a female donor with multiple sclerosis, enrolled in a pregnancy study. The chain's CDR3 is CASREHGGTDTQYF. In DNA, the CDR3 is TGTGCCAGCAGAGAGCACGGGGGGACAGATACGCAGTATTTT.